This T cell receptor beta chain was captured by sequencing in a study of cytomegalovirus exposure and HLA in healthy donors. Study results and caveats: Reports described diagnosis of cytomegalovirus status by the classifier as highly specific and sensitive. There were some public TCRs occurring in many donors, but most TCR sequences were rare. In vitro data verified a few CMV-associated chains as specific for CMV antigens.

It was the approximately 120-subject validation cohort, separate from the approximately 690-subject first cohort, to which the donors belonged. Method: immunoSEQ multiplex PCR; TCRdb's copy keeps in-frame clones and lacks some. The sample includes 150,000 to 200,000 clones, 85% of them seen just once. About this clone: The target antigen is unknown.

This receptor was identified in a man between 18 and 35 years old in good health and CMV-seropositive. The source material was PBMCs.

The CDR3 protein is CASSLGLAGYNEQFF. DNA of the CDR3: TGTGCCAGCAGCCTCGGACTAGCGGGGTACAATGAGCAGTTCTTC. This chain uses TRBV11-1 with TRBJ2-1; 12 bases match TRBD2. Germline V gene lookup returns CDR1 SGHAT and CDR2 FQDESV (reference sequence). Losses at the gene ends were 5 bases for V and 4 bases for J; bases not matched to a gene: 3. The CDR3 runs 15 residues.